This is a list of T cell receptor beta chains from one sample in a study of cytotoxic CD8 clonotypes in ibrutinib-treated CLL. Some clones are missing from TCRdb's copy, which holds only in-frame ones; the method was immunoSEQ multiplex PCR. The sample has roughly 330,000 clones, roughly two thirds seen once; the top ten hold around 6.3%. The sequencing here drew on PBMCs, taken after 36 months of ibrutinib treatment. The receptors stem from a human donor with chronic lymphocytic leukemia. CDR3s include the opening cysteine and the closing phenylalanine or tryptophan. Fields, in order: clone size, V gene, CDR3 protein. Some rows have no size entry. The others give once, few or many, or a class for an expanded clone.

clone size: -; V gene: TRBV7-9; CDR3 protein: CASSPSRLYEQYF
clone size: -; V gene: TRBV7-9; CDR3 protein: CASSLIRGEGNQPQHF
clone size: -; V gene: TRBV6-5; CDR3 protein: CATQFRTGEKLFF
clone size: -; V gene: TRBV14; CDR3 protein: CASSQEWGALGGYTF
clone size: few; V gene: TRBV7-6; CDR3 protein: CASSRGEPYEQYF
clone size: many; V gene: TRBV10-1; CDR3 protein: CASKAGENTEAFF
clone size: few; V gene: TRBV5-1; CDR3 protein: CASSWDPSSYEQYF
clone size: -; V gene: TRBV7-6; CDR3 protein: CASSSLDRDSYGYTF
clone size: once; V gene: TRBV29-1; CDR3 protein: CSVPDSSFYGYTF
clone size: once; V gene: TRBV18; CDR3 protein: CASSPLSPLQETQYF
clone size: once; V gene: TRBV11-2; CDR3 protein: CASSPSRPLAGGGNEQFF
clone size: few; V gene: TRBV6-1; CDR3 protein: CASSVDTGELFF
clone size: -; V gene: TRBV29-1; CDR3 protein: CSVARSGGEETQYF
clone size: few; V gene: TRBV5-1; CDR3 protein: CASSPRGRAPFSYEQYF
clone size: -; V gene: TRBV7-6; CDR3 protein: CASSSASGRTGELFF
clone size: -; V gene: TRBV5-1; CDR3 protein: CASSFRDKQETQYF
clone size: once; V gene: TRBV28; CDR3 protein: CASVISGGWNTEAFF
clone size: few; V gene: TRBV12-5; CDR3 protein: CASGFRYYGYTF
clone size: -; V gene: TRBV9; CDR3 protein: CASSPRQGYSGANVLTF
clone size: -; V gene: TRBV6-5; CDR3 protein: CASSYSWGSNQPQHF
clone size: -; V gene: TRBV18; CDR3 protein: CASSPGPGNYGYTF
clone size: few; V gene: TRBV29-1; CDR3 protein: CSGHQETQYF
clone size: -; V gene: TRBV2; CDR3 protein: CASRGRGSLQETQYF
clone size: -; V gene: TRBV4-3; CDR3 protein: CASSQGDRSTYEQYF
clone size: -; V gene: TRBV14; CDR3 protein: CASSQATGGLRRSTNEKLFF
clone size: few; V gene: TRBV15; CDR3 protein: CATSRYRGREQFF
clone size: -; V gene: TRBV7-2; CDR3 protein: CASSLGSGGPFRETQYF
clone size: few; V gene: TRBV5-1; CDR3 protein: CASSFSPPSASSYEQYF
clone size: -; V gene: TRBV7-9; CDR3 protein: CASSLREETQYF
clone size: -; V gene: TRBV13; CDR3 protein: CASSIRQSEAFF
clone size: -; V gene: TRBV25-1; CDR3 protein: CASSPRGLAGSPGQFF
clone size: -; V gene: TRBV28; CDR3 protein: CASSPAGTGAGGYTF
clone size: -; V gene: TRBV5-1; CDR3 protein: CASRAARSSYEQYF
clone size: few; V gene: TRBV7-9; CDR3 protein: CASSDRLAGGMYEQYF
clone size: few; V gene: TRBV6-6; CDR3 protein: CASSYSEGYGYTF
clone size: -; V gene: TRBV9; CDR3 protein: CASSVGGTRSAQYF
clone size: -; V gene: TRBV27; CDR3 protein: CASGDQGSGNIQYF
clone size: -; V gene: TRBV5-6; CDR3 protein: CASSLGIGLDYGYTF
clone size: -; V gene: TRBV5-1; CDR3 protein: CASSLALAGGKETQYF
clone size: -; V gene: TRBV7-9; CDR3 protein: CASSFGVRGTDTQYF
clone size: -; V gene: TRBV28; CDR3 protein: CASSFRTSATWETQYF
clone size: -; V gene: TRBV11-2; CDR3 protein: CASSLTPGVNYGYTF